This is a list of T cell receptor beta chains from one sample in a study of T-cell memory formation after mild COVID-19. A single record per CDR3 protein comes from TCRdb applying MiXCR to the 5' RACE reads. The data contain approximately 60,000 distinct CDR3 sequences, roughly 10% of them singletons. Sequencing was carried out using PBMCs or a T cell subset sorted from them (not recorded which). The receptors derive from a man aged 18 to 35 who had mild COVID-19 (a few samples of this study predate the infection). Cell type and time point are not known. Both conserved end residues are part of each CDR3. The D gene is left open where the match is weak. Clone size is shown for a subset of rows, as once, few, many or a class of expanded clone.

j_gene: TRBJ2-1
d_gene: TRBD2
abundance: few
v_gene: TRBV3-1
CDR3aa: CASNVGGARNEQFF
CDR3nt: TGTGCCAGCAACGTCGGGGGGGCCCGTAATGAGCAGTTCTTC

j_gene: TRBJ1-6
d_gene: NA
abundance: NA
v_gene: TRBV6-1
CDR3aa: CASSMGNSPLHF
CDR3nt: TGTGCCAGCAGTATGGGGAATTCACCCCTCCACTTT

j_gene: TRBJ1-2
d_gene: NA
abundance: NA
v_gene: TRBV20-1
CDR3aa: CSAQHGYTF
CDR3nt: TGCAGTGCTCAACACGGCTACACCTTC

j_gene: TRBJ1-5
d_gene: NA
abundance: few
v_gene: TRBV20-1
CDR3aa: CSARDITGQPQHF
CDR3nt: TGCAGTGCTAGAGACATTACGGGTCAGCCCCAGCATTTT

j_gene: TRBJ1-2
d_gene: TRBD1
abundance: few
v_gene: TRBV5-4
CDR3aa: CASSFGQGDGYTF
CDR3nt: TGTGCCAGCAGCTTCGGACAGGGGGACGGCTACACCTTC

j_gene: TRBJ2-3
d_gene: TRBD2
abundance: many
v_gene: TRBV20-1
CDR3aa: CSAHRAGGSTDTQYF
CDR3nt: TGCAGTGCTCATCGAGCGGGGGGAAGTACAGATACGCAGTATTTT

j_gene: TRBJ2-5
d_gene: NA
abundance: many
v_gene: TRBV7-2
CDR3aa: CASSPRLSQETQYF
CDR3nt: TGTGCCAGCAGCCCACGACTATCCCAAGAGACCCAGTACTTC

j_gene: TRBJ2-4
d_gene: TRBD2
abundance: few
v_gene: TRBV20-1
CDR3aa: CSASAGGGGQNIQYF
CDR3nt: TGCAGTGCTAGTGCCGGGGGCGGGGGGCAAAACATTCAGTACTTC

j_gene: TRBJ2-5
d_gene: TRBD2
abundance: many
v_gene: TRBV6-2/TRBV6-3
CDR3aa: CATRLAGDETQYF
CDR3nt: TGTGCCACCCGACTAGCGGGGGACGAGACCCAGTACTTC

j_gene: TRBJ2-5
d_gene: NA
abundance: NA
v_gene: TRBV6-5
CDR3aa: CATHPPGKETQYF
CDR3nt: TGTGCCACCCACCCCCCCGGAAAAGAGACCCAGTACTTC

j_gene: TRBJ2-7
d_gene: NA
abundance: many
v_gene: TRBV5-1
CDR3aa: CASSLDRPPNYEQYF
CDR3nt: TGCGCCAGCAGCTTGGATCGCCCGCCAAACTACGAGCAGTACTTC

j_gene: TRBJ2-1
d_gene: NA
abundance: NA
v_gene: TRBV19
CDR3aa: CASSRQVNEQFF
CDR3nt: TGTGCCAGTAGTAGACAGGTAAATGAGCAGTTCTTC

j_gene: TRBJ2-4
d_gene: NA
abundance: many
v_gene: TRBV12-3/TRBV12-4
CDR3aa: CASSDKTVQYF
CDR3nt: TGTGCCAGCAGTGACAAGACGGTTCAGTACTTC

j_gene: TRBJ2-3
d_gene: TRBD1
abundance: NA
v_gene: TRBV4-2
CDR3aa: CASSQQTGDTQYF
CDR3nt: TGTGCCAGCAGCCAACAGACAGGGGATACGCAGTATTTT

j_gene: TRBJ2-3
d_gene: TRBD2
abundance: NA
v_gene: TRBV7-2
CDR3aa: CASSETSVPRSTQYF
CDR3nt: TGTGCCAGCAGCGAAACTAGCGTTCCAAGGAGTACGCAGTATTTT

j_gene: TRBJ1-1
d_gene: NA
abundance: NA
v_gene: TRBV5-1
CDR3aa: CASSLPQNTEAFF
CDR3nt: TGCGCCAGCAGCTTGCCACAGAACACTGAAGCTTTCTTT

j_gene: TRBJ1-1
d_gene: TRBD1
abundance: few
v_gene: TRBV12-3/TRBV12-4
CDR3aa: CASSLEQGYTEAFF
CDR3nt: TGTGCCAGCAGTCTCGAACAGGGGTACACTGAAGCTTTCTTT

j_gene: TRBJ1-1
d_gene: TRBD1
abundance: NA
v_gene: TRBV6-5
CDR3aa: CASRGKTRNRGGTEAFF
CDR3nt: TGTGCCAGCAGGGGAAAAACACGAAACAGGGGCGGCACTGAAGCTTTCTTT

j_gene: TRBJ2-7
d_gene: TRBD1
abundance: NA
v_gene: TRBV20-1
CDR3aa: CSALRRQGTYEQYF
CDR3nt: TGCAGTGCTTTAAGAAGACAGGGCACCTACGAGCAGTACTTC

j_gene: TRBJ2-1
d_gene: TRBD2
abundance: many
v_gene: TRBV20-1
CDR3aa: CSAGKRGSSYNEQFF
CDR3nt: TGCAGTGCTGGCAAGCGGGGGAGCTCCTACAATGAGCAGTTCTTC

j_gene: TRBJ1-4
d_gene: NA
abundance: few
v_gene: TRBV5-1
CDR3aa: CASSLGGGAEKLFF
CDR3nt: TGCGCCAGCAGCTTGGGAGGGGGTGCTGAAAAACTGTTTTTT

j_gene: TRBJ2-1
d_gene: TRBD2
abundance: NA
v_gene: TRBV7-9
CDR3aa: CASSFVTSGTNEQFF
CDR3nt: TGTGCCAGCAGCTTCGTTACTAGCGGGACAAATGAGCAGTTCTTC

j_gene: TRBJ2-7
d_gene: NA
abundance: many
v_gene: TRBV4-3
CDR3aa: CASSQETWGEQYF
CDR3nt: TGCGCCAGCAGCCAAGAGACGTGGGGGGAGCAGTACTTC

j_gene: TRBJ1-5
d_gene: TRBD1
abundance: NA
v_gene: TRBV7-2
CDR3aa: CASSKQGALDQPQHF
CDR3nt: TGTGCCAGCAGCAAACAGGGGGCTTTGGATCAGCCCCAGCATTTT

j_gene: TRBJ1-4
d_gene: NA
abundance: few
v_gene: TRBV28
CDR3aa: CASSNPKFGSGEKLFF
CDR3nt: TGTGCCAGCAGCAACCCCAAATTCGGCAGTGGTGAAAAACTGTTTTTT

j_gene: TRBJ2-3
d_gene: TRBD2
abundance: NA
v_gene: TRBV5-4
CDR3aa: CASSFRGGVVDTQYF
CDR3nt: TGTGCCAGCAGCTTTCGGGGGGGGGTTGTAGATACGCAGTATTTT

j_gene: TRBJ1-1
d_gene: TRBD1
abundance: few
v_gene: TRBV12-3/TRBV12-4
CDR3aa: CASSRTGGDTEAFF
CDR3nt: TGTGCCAGCTCCCGTACAGGGGGCGACACTGAAGCTTTCTTT

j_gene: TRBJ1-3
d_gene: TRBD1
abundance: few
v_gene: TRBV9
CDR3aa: CASSVRGQGTNTIYF
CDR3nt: TGTGCCAGCAGCGTGCGGGGACAGGGGACAAACACCATATATTTT

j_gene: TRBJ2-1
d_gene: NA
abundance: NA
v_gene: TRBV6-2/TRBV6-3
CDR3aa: CASSYLGSEIYNEQFF
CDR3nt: TGTGCCAGCAGTTACCTAGGGTCGGAGATCTACAATGAGCAGTTCTTC

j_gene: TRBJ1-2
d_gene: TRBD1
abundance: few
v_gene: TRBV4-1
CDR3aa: CASSQHGQGYGYTF
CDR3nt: TGCGCCAGCAGCCAGCACGGACAGGGGTATGGCTACACCTTC

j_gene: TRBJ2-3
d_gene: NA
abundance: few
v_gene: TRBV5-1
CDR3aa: CASSLVKGPLSTDTQYF
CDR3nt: TGCGCCAGCAGCTTGGTGAAGGGCCCGCTGAGCACAGATACGCAGTATTTT

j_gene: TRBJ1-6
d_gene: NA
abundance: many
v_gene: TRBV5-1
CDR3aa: CASSVKGASPLHF
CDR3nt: TGCGCCAGCAGCGTAAAAGGGGCTTCACCCCTCCACTTT

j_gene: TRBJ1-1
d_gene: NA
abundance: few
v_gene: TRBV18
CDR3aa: CASSRTGSTEAFF
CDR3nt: TGTGCCAGCTCAAGGACGGGAAGTACTGAAGCTTTCTTT

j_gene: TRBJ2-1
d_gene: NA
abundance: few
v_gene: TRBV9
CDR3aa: CASSVGDGNEQFF
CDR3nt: TGTGCCAGCAGCGTAGGAGACGGGAATGAGCAGTTCTTC

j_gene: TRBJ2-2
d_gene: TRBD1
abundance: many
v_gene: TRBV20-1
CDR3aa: CSARDGGQPMTGELFF
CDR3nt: TGCAGTGCTAGAGATGGGGGACAGCCCATGACCGGGGAGCTGTTTTTT

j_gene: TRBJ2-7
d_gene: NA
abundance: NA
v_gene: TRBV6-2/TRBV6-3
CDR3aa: CASSYSIGPYEQYF
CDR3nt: TGTGCCAGCAGTTACTCGATCGGCCCCTACGAGCAGTACTTC

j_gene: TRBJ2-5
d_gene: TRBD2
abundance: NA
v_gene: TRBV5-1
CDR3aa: CASSSTPGLAGGGETQYF
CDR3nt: TGCGCCAGCAGCTCCACGCCGGGACTAGCGGGGGGCGGGGAGACCCAGTACTTC

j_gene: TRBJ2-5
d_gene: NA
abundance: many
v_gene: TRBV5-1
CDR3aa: CASSDGETQYF
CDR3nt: TGCGCCAGCAGTGATGGGGAGACCCAGTACTTC

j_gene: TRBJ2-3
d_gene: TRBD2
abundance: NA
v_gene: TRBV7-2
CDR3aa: CASRRSRGYTDTQYF
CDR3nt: TGTGCCAGCAGACGGTCGCGGGGGTACACAGATACGCAGTATTTT

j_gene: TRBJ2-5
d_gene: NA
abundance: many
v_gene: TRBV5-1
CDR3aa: CASSSGTRETQYF
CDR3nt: TGCGCCAGCAGTTCCGGGACTCGTGAGACCCAGTACTTC